Shown below are 19 T cell receptor beta chains from a single sample sequenced in a study of molecular identifiers for immune sequencing clone quantification. TCRdb reanalysed the PCR reads using MiXCR and keeps one entry per CDR3 protein. This table has 88,000 or so distinct CDR3 sequences, approximately 22% appearing once. Sequencing was performed on naive CD8+ T cells from blood, with Jurkat cell RNA spiked in. Subset here: FACS-sorted CD8+CD4-CCR7+CD45RA+ naive T cells. The receptor source for this set is a human donor in good health. Some libraries in this study had Jurkat cell RNA spiked in.

The sample holds many counts of this clonotype. The J gene is TRBJ2-7, the V gene TRBV28, with 7 nucleotides matching TRBD1. This CDR3 comprises 14 residues. Trimming cost V 6 bases and J 0 bases; bases outside gene matches: 5. Germline V lookup: CDR1 MDHEN, CDR2 SYDVKM. The CDR3 coding sequence is TGTGCCAGCAGCATTGGGACAGCCTCCTACGAGCAGTACTTC. Its protein is CASSIGTASYEQYF.

This clonotype was found many times. V and J are TRBV4-3 and TRBJ2-7; D is perhaps TRBD2 (5 bases). V was clipped by 4 bases and J by 3 bases, with 13 bases between them. The CDR3 loop spans 14 amino acids. Germline loops: CDR1 LGHNA, CDR2 YSLEER. CDR3 nucleotides: TGCGCCAGCAGCCGAGAACTAGAAATCTACGAGCAGTACTTC. This encodes CASSRELEIYEQYF.

This clonotype was counted many times. The V gene is TRBV4-3, the J gene TRBJ1-3; the D is unclear. V gave up 0 bases and J gave up 0 bases, with 6 bases separating them. Germline V CDR1 and CDR2: LGHNA, YSLEER. This CDR3 is built from 15 residues. For the CDR3, the DNA is TGCGCCAGCAGCCAAGATGTGAGCTCTGGAAACACCATATATTTT. Protein product: CASSQDVSSGNTIYF.

In its sample, this clonotype was seen a few times. V gene TRBV7-9 combines with J gene TRBJ2-1; 9 nucleotides line up with TRBD2. Germline-derived CDR1 and CDR2 are SEHNR and FQNEAQ (reference sequence). V trimming: 5 bases; J trimming: 4 bases; junction bases outside the gene matches: 6. The CDR3 runs to 15 residues. CDR3 DNA: TGTGCCAGCAGCCAGAGACTAGCGGAATACAATGAGCAGTTCTTC. It specifies CASSQRLAEYNEQFF.

The rearrangement uses TRBV10-2 and TRBJ1-1; no clear D gene. Trimming took 10 bases from V and 3 from J, leaving 12 bases between them. CDR1 is WSHSY and CDR2 is SAAADI in the germline V gene. This CDR3 is built from 12 residues. Here the CDR3 reads CAISEADTEAFF. The CDR3, as DNA: TGCGCCATCTCCGAGGCGGACACTGAAGCTTTCTTT.

On this clonotype: A much larger clone differs from this one at a single base, so this may be a read error. The chain carries TRBV7-9 and TRBJ2-3; no reliable D call. CDR3 length: 15 residues. Germline-derived CDR1 and CDR2 are SEHNR and FQNEAQ (reference sequence). Trimming cost V 2 bases and J 4 bases, with 13 bases left between them. The CDR3 sequence is CASSLRWAEADTQYF. The DNA for the CDR3 is TGTGCCAGCAGCTTACGCTGGGCCGAAGCAGATACGCAGTATTTT.

The chain recombines TRBV19 with TRBJ2-1; 8 positions match TRBD2. Germline trimming cut 5 bases from V and 4 bases from J; bases unmatched to any gene: 16. Germline V gene lookup returns CDR1 LNHDA and CDR2 SQIVND (reference sequence). This CDR3 is 18 amino acids long. The chain's CDR3 is CASSPQSGGGGSYNEQFF. CDR3 coding DNA: TGTGCCAGTAGTCCCCAGTCGGGTGGCGGGGGGTCATACAATGAGCAGTTCTTC. Full variable domain (rest looked up from reference TRBV19 and TRBJ2-1): DGGITQSPKYLFRKEGQNVTLSCEQNLNHDAMYWYRQDPGQGLRLIYYSQIVNDFQKGDIAEGYSVSREKKESFPLTVTSAQKNPTAFYLCASSPQSGGGGSYNEQFFGPGTRLTVL.

V is TRBV4-1 and J is TRBJ2-2; D unclear. The CDR3 has 18 residues. V dropped 1 base and J dropped 0 bases, with 15 bases sitting between them. Germline CDR1 is MGHRA and CDR2 is YSYEKL. CDR3 coding DNA: TGCGCCAGCAGCCAAGTTGAAGGGATTAGCCCGAACACCGGGGAGCTGTTTTTT. Residues: CASSQVEGISPNTGELFF.

The sample holds many counts of this clonotype. The chain employs TRBV5-6 and TRBJ1-5, with 7 bases aligning to TRBD1. V was clipped by 0 bases and J by 4 bases; unmatched bases: 4. Germline loops: CDR1 SGHDT, CDR2 YYEEEE. This CDR3 comprises 15 residues. CDR3 nucleotide sequence: TGTGCCAGCAGCTTGGGGACAGGCATAAATCAGCCCCAGCATTTT. This gives the protein CASSLGTGINQPQHF.

The table lists this clonotype with many counts. V and J are TRBV11-2 and TRBJ2-7; maybe TRBD2 (5 bases). Trimming left V 5 bases short and J 6 bases short, with 14 bases between. Germline V gene sequence: CDR1 SGHAT, CDR2 FQNNGV. This CDR3 has 13 amino acids. DNA for the CDR3: TGTGCCAGCAGCCCCCAAAGTAGCGTCGAGCAGTACTTC. Translated, it gives CASSPQSSVEQYF.

This clonotype was observed a handful of times. The chain has TRBV19 and TRBJ2-1; D possibly corresponds to TRBD1 (6 bases). This CDR3 is built from 15 residues. V shed 8 bases and J shed 7 bases, with 21 bases lying between them. From germline, CDR1 is LNHDA and CDR2 SQIVND (reference sequence). For the CDR3, the DNA is TGTGCCAGTCGCGGACATGACAGGTTGGGGAATGAGCAGTTCTTC. As protein: CASRGHDRLGNEQFF.

Ten or more counts support this clonotype. V and J are TRBV4-1 and TRBJ1-3, with a tentative D call TRBD1 (5 bases). Germline lookup yields CDR1 MGHRA and CDR2 YSYEKL. Trimming removed 0 bases at V and 2 bases at J, with 8 bases between. The CDR3 length is 15 residues. CDR3 DNA: TGCGCCAGCAGCCAAGATGCAGGGCCTGGAAACACCATATATTTT. Translation: CASSQDAGPGNTIYF.

About this clonotype: This could be a read error, since a much larger clone is one nucleotide away. The genes are TRBV7-9 and TRBJ1-4; D remains unclear. Trimming stripped 1 base from V and 12 bases from J, with 9 bases between. This CDR3 is 12 amino acids long. Per germline, CDR1 SEHNR and CDR2 FQNEAQ (reference sequence). The CDR3: CASSLDTEELFF. The CDR3 DNA sequence: TGTGCCAGCAGCTTAGACACGGAAGAACTGTTTTTT.

This clonotype has more than one count but fewer than ten. The junction differs from germline at one of its ends, possibly a read error. The V and J genes are TRBV5-4 and TRBJ1-1; TRBD1 agrees at 11 bases. The germline gives CDR1 SGHNT, CDR2 YYREEE (reference sequence). The CDR3 is 15 amino acids. In DNA form, the CDR3 reads TGTGCCAGCAGTTTGGGACAGGGGGACGGCACTGAAGCTTTCTTT. The encoded protein is CASSLGQGDGTEAFF.

This clonotype showed up many times. The chain uses TRBV6-2 or TRBV6-3 and TRBJ2-4; 11 bases are a match to TRBD2. J gave up 6 bases and V 2 bases, and 6 bases lay outside the gene matches. Per the germline V gene, CDR1 is MNHEY and CDR2 is SVGEGT. CDR3 size: 16 residues. CDR3 amino acids: CASSYVAGGPSNIQYF. CDR3 DNA: TGTGCCAGCAGTTACGTAGCGGGAGGGCCGTCAAACATTCAGTACTTC.

Points on this clonotype: Possible read error: a much larger clone is one base away. The chain links TRBV6-5 to TRBJ1-4; a possible D gene is TRBD1 (5 bases). This CDR3 is 16 amino acids long. Germline CDR1 reads MNHEY; CDR2 reads SVGAGI. V lost 0 bases and J 4 bases, leaving 12 bases between the germline ends. The CDR3 DNA is TGTGCCAGCAGTTACTCTGGGGCAGGAAATAATGAAAAACTGTTTTTT. Translated, it gives CASSYSGAGNNEKLFF.

The chain couples TRBV6-6 to TRBJ2-3, with D possibly TRBD2 on 5 matching bases. Germline assignment: CDR1 MNHNY and CDR2 SVGAGI (reference sequence). The V and J ends lost 0 bases and 5 bases respectively, with 12 bases between them. The CDR3 is 15 amino acids. The CDR3 here is CASSYSFLGGDTQYF. The CDR3 DNA sequence: TGTGCCAGCAGTTACTCGTTTCTTGGAGGAGATACGCAGTATTTT.

As to this clonotype: It may be a read error: a sequence one base away is much more abundant. This is likely a read error, given that the CDR3 carries no conserved phenylalanine or tryptophan at its end. In DNA form, the CDR3 reads TGTGCCAGCAGCCTATCGAGGGCGGAGGCTGAAGCTTTCTCT. Its protein is CASSLSRAEAEAFS. The V and J genes are TRBV11-2 and TRBJ1-1; D call uncertain. Trimming removed 5 bases from V and 6 bases from J, with 16 bases in between. Germline V gene lookup returns CDR1 SGHAT and CDR2 FQNNGV. The CDR3 covers 14 residues.

Many counts were recorded for this clonotype. J is TRBJ2-7 and V is TRBV7-8; D is possibly TRBD2 (5 bases). The CDR3 spans 14 residues. Germline assignment: CDR1 SGHVS and CDR2 FQNEAQ. The V and J ends lost 1 base and 3 bases respectively, with 10 bases between them. CDR3 residues: CASSLEPGIYEQYF. In DNA form, the CDR3 reads TGTGCCAGCAGCTTAGAGCCGGGGATCTACGAGCAGTACTTC.